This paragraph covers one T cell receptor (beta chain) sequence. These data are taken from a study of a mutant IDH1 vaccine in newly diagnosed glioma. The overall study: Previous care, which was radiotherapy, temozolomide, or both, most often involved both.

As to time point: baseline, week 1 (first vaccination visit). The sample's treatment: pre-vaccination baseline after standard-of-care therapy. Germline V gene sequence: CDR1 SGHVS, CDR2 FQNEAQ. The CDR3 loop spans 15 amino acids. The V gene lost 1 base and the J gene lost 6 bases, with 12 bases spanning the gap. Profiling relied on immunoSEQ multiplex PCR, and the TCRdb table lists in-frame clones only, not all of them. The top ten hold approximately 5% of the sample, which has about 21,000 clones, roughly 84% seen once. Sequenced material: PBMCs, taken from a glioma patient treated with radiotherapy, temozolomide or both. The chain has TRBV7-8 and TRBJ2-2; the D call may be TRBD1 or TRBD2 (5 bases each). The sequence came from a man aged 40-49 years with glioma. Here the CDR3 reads CASSLGRTGPGELFF. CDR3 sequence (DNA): TGTGCCAGCAGCTTAGGCAGGACGGGGCCCGGGGAGCTGTTTTTT.